This TCR beta chain stems from a study of technical replicates of blood from a handful of donors. TCRdb's table, derived via immunoSEQ multiplex PCR, lists solely in-frame clones and lacks some. The table has more than 65,000 clones, approximately 96% seen once. This CDR3 is built from 14 residues. The germline V gene encodes CDR1 MDHEN and CDR2 SYDVKM. Trimming took 7 bases from V and 2 from J; bases not matched to a gene: 6. Sample: T cells isolated from PBMCs. The source of this sequence is a human donor in good health. The J gene is TRBJ1-1, the V gene TRBV28; 8 bases map to TRBD1. The DNA of the CDR3 is TGTGCCAGCACGACAGGGGAGAGAAACACTGAAGCTTTCTTT. The encoded protein is CASTTGERNTEAFF.